This T cell receptor beta chain comes out of a study of control samples from healthy donors and cancer patients. This table comes from immunoSEQ multiplex PCR, and its TCRdb copy is limited to in-frame clones, with some not included. Of tens of thousands of clones in the sample, approximately 88% were seen once. The CDR3 extends over 13 amino acids. V was pared by 0 bases and J by 4 bases, with 7 bases between. Sequencing was carried out using PBMCs. The V gene is TRBV12-3 or TRBV12-4, the J gene TRBJ2-7, with D uncertain. This TCR was recovered from a woman in her forties or fifties with colorectal cancer. The CDR3 loop reads CASSLAKGYEQYV. The CDR3 DNA reads as TGTGCCAGCAGTTTAGCTAAGGGTTACGAGCAGTACGTC.